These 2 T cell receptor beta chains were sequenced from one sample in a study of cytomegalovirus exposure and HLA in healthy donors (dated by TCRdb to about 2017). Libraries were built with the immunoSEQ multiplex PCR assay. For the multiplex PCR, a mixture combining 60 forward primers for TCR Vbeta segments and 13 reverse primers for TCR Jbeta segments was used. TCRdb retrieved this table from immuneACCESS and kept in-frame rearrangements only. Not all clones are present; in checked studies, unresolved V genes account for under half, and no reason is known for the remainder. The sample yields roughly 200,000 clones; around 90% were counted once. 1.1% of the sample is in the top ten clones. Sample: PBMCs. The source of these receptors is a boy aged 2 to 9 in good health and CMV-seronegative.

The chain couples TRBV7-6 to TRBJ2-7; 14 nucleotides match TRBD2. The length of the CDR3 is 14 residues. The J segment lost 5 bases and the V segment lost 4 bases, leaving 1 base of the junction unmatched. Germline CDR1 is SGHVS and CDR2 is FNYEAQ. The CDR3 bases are TGTGCCAGCAGCTCGGGACTAGCGGGAGACGAGCAGTACTTC. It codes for CASSSGLAGDEQYF.

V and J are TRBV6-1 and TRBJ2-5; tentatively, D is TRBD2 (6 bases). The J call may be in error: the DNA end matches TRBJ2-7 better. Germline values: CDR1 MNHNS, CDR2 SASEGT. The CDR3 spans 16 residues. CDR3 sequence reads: CASSEAGRGEGYEQYF. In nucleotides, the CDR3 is TGTGCCAGCAGTGAAGCGGGGCGGGGTGAGGGCTACGAGCAGTACTTC.